The T cell receptor beta chain under discussion was sequenced for a study of cytomegalovirus exposure and HLA in healthy donors. Broader study findings: Investigators reported over 150 TCR beta chains as tied to cytomegalovirus. The authors later linked a missense DCLRE1C variant to TCR beta V- and J-gene trimming. Association with HLA alleles at 0.05 false discovery rate was found for some 18,000 TCR beta sequences in a later analysis.

Points on this clone: Antigen unknown.

Healthy individuals who donated bone marrow served as the donors. PCR was performed using 60 Vbeta and 13 Jbeta primers. Here immunoSEQ multiplex PCR was the method, and the copy in TCRdb shows in-frame clones only, minus some. The sample lists about 220,000 clones, about 75% seen once, with 1.5% to 2% in the top ten. Trimming took off 1 base at V and 8 bases at J, with 15 bases between the two ends. This CDR3 has 15 amino acids. In germline, CDR1 is SGHVS, CDR2 FQNEAQ. The chain joins TRBV7-8 to TRBJ2-1; D gene unclear. Sequenced: PBMCs. This clonotype originated in a woman aged 30 to 39 in good health and CMV-seronegative. CDR3 nucleotide sequence: TGTGCCAGCAGCTTAGAGAACACCCCCTTCTATGAGCAGTTCTTC. Translated: CASSLENTPFYEQFF.